This TCR beta chain was sequenced in a study of blood T cell repertoires in COVID-19. Study as a whole: Both acute and convalescent COVID-19 samples were obtained from the United States, Italy and Spain.

This CDR3 has 17 amino acids. Unmatched junction bases numbered 14, after V lost 4 bases and J lost 7 bases. Germline V lookup: CDR1 SGHNT, CDR2 YYREEE (reference sequence). Here immunoSEQ multiplex PCR was the method, and the copy in TCRdb shows in-frame clones only, minus some. The sample records fewer than 250,000 clones, approximately 82% being singletons. The sample comprised peripheral blood. The chain joins TRBV5-4 to TRBJ2-2; 9 nucleotides agree with TRBD2. The source is a woman aged 50 to 65 with acute or convalescent COVID-19. This CDR3 is CASSLRPGLARGGELFF. CDR3 sequence (DNA): TGTGCCAGCAGCCTCAGACCGGGACTAGCTCGGGGCGGGGAGCTGTTTTTT.